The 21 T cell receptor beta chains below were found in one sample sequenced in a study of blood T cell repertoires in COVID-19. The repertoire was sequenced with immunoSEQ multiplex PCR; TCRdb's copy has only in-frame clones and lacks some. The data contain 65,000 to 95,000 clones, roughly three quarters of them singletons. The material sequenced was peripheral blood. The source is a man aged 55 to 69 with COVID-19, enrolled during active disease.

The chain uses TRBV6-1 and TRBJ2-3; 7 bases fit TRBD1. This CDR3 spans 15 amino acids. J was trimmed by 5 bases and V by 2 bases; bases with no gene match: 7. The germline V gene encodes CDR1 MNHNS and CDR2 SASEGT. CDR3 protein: CASSERGQGIDTQYF. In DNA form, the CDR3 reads TGTGCCAGCAGTGAAAGGGGGCAGGGGATAGATACGCAGTATTTT.

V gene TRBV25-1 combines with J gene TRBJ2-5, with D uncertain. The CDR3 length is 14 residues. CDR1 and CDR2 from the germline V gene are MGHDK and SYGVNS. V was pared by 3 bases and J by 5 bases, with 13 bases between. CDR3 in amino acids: CASSDRGIRETQYF. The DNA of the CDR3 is TGTGCCAGCAGTGATCGCGGAATCCGGGAGACCCAGTACTTC. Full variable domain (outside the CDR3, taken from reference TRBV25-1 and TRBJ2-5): EADIYQTPRYLVIGTGKKITLECSQTMGHDKMYWYQQDPGMELHLIHYSYGVNSTEKGDLSSESTVSRIRTEHFPLTLESARPSHTSQYLCASSDRGIRETQYFGPGTRLLVL.

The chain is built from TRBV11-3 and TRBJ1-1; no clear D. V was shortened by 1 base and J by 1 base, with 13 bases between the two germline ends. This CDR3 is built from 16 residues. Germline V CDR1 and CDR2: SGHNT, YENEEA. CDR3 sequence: CASSLGQRSRNTEAFF. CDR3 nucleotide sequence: TGTGCCAGCAGCTTAGGCCAACGAAGTAGGAACACTGAAGCTTTCTTT.

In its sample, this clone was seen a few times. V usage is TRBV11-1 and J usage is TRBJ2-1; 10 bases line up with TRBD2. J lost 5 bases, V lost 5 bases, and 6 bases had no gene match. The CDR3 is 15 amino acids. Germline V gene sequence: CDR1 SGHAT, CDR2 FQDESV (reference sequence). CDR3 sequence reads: CASSQIAGGNNEQFF. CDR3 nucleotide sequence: TGTGCCAGCAGCCAAATAGCGGGGGGAAACAATGAGCAGTTCTTC.

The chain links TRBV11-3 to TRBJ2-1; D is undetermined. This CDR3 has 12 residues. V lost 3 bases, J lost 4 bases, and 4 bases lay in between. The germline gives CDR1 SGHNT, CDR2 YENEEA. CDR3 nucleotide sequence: TGTGCCAGCAGCTTTAGTTACAATGAGCAGTTCTTC. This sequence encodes CASSFSYNEQFF.

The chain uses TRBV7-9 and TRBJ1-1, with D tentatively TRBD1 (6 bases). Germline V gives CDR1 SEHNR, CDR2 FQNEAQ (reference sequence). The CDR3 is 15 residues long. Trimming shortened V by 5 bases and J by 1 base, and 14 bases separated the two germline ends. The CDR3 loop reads CASSLTGNTNTEAFF. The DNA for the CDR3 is TGTGCCAGCAGCCTAACAGGGAACACGAACACTGAAGCTTTCTTT.

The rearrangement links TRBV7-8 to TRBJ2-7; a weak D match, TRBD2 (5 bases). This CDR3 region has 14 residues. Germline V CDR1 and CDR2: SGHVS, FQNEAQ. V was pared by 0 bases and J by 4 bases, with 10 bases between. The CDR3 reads CASSLAGVYYEQYF. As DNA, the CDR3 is TGTGCCAGCAGCTTAGCGGGAGTTTATTACGAGCAGTACTTC.

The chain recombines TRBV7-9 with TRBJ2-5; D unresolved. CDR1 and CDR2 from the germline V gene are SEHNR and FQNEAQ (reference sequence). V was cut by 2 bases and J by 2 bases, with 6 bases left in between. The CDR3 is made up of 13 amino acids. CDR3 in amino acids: CASSLLQQETQYF. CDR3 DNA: TGTGCCAGCAGCTTATTACAGCAAGAGACCCAGTACTTC.

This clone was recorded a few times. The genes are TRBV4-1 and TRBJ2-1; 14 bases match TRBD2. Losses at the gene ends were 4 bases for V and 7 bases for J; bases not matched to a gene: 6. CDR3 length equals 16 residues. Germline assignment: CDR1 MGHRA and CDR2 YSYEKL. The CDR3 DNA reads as TGCGCCAGCAGCCCCCCCGGGACTAGCGGGAGTAATGAGCAGTTCTTC. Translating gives CASSPPGTSGSNEQFF.

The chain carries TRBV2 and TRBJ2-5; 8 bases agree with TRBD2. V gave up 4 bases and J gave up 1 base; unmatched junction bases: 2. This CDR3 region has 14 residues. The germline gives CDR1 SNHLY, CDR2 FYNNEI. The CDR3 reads CASSAAGVQETQYF. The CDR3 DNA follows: TGTGCCAGCAGTGCAGCGGGAGTCCAAGAGACCCAGTACTTC. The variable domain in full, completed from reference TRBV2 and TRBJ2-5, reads EPEVTQTPSHQVTQMGQEVILRCVPISNHLYFYWYRQILGQKVEFLVSFYNNEISEKSEIFDDQFSVERPDGSNFTLKIRSTKLEDSAMYFCASSAAGVQETQYFGPGTRLLVL.

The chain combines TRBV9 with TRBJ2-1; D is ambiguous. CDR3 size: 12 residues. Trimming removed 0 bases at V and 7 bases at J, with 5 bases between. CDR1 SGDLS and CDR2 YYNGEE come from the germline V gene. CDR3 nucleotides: TGTGCCAGCAGCGTAGCTCAGAATGAGCAGTTCTTC. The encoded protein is CASSVAQNEQFF.

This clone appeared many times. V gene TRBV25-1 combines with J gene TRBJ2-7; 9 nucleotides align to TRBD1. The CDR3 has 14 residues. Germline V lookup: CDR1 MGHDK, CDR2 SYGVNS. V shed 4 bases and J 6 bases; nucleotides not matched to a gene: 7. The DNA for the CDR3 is TGTGCCAGCAGTGGGGGGACAGGGTTGCTCGAGCAGTACTTC. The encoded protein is CASSGGTGLLEQYF.

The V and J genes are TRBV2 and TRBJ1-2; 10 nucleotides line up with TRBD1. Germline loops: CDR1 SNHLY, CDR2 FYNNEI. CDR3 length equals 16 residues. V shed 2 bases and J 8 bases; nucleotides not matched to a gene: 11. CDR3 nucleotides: TGTGCCAGCAGTGAAATTCCCGGGACAGGGGTTCGGGGCTACACCTTC. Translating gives CASSEIPGTGVRGYTF.

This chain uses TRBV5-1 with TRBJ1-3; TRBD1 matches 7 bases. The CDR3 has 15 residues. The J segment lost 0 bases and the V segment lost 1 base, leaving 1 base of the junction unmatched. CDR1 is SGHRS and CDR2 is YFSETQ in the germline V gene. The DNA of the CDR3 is TGCGCCAGCAGCTTGTACAGGGGCTCTGGAAACACCATATATTTT. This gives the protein CASSLYRGSGNTIYF.

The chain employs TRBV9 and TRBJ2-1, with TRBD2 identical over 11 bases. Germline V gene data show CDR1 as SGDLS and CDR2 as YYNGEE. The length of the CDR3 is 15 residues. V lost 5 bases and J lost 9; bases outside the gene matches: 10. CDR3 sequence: CASSEGGLAESEQFF. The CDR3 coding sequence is TGTGCCAGCAGTGAGGGGGGACTAGCGGAATCTGAGCAGTTCTTC.

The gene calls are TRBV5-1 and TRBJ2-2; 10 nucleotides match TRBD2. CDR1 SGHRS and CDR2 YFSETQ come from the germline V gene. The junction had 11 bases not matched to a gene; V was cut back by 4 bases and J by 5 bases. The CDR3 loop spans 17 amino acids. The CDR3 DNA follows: TGCGCCAGCAGCCCTAGGACTAGCGGACAGCCTACCGGGGAGCTGTTTTTT. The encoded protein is CASSPRTSGQPTGELFF. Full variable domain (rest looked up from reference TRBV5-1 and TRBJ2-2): KAGVTQTPRYLIKTRGQQVTLSCSPISGHRSVSWYQQTPGQGLQFLFEYFSETQRNKGNFPGRFSGRQFSNSRSEMNVSTLELGDSALYLCASSPRTSGQPTGELFFGEGSRLTVL.

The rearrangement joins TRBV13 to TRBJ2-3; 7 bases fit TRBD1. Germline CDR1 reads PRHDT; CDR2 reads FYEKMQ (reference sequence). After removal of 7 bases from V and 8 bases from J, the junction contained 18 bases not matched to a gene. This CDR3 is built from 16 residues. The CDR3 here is CASTPEQTGPGGTQYF. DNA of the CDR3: TGTGCCAGCACGCCGGAGCAGACAGGCCCAGGGGGTACGCAGTATTTT.

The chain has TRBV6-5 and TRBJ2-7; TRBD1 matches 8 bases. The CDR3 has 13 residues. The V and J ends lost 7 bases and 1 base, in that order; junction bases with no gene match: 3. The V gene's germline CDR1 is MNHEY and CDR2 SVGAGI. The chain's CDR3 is CASTQGDSYEQYF. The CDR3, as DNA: TGTGCCAGCACACAGGGGGATTCCTACGAGCAGTACTTC.

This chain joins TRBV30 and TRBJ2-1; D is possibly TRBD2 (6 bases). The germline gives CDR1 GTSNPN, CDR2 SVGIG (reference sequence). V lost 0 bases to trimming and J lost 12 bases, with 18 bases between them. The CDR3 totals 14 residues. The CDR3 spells CAWSVGTGGIVQFF. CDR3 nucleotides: TGTGCCTGGAGTGTAGGGACCGGCGGGATAGTGCAGTTCTTC.

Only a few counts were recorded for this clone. The CDR3 protein is CASSPRRPSGTDTQYF. The DNA for the CDR3 is TGTGCCAGCAGCCCCCGTCGGCCTAGCGGGACAGATACGCAGTATTTT. The chain couples TRBV14 to TRBJ2-3, with 8 bases identical to TRBD2. CDR3 length equals 16 residues. Unmatched junction bases numbered 9, after V lost 4 bases and J lost 3 bases. Germline V CDR1 and CDR2: SGHDN, FVKESK.

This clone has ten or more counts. DNA of the CDR3: TGTGCCAGCAGCGCGGACAGGGATGGAAACACCATATATTTT. Protein sequence: CASSADRDGNTIYF. The rearrangement links TRBV9 to TRBJ1-3, with 8 bases identical to TRBD1. The trim removed 3 bases at V and 3 bases at J, leaving 2 bases unmatched. Germline V CDR1 and CDR2: SGDLS, YYNGEE. CDR3 length equals 14 residues.